These T cell receptor beta chains were read from a single sample in a study of T cell repertoires in cytomegalovirus infection. One entry per CDR3 protein, called by TCRdb with MiXCR from the reads. The table has more than 350,000 distinct CDR3 sequences, approximately 31% seen once. Sequenced material: PBMCs. Receptors originate from a human donor in good health (CMV status not recorded). Some clones in this sample may be carry-over from other donors' samples. The conserved cysteine and the conserved F or W are not part of the CDR3 here.

SARLTVNTEAF	TRBJ1-1	TRBV20-1
ASSQGVTFQETQY	TRBJ2-5	TRBV4-2
ASSLTSGASTDTQY	TRBJ2-3	TRBV7-6
ASSQVWVGIQDTQY	TRBJ2-3	TRBV4-3
ASSYSLSVSGAANTEAF	TRBJ1-1	TRBV6-2/TRBV6-3
ASSLVPPRELF	TRBJ2-2	TRBV7-4
ATQLAGVNTQY	TRBJ2-3	TRBV28
ASSSPGRNNYGYT	TRBJ1-2	TRBV4-1
ASSPRLAGAYNEQF	TRBJ2-1	TRBV7-6
ASRSPGLGIGTDTQY	TRBJ2-3	TRBV11-2
ASSIEVAEPTGELF	TRBJ2-2	TRBV19
SALLTDSYGYT	TRBJ1-2	TRBV20-1
ASSLGQGADSPLH	TRBJ1-6	TRBV5-6
ASSPGQGGSTETF	TRBJ1-1	TRBV11-2
ASTGTSGTADTQY	TRBJ2-3	TRBV5-3
ATSRAQGTEAF	TRBJ1-1	TRBV15
ASSLVQGGHHEQF	TRBJ2-1	TRBV12-3/TRBV12-4
SVTTGTGGFYGYT	TRBJ1-2	TRBV20-1
ASSLGGQPSYQETQY	TRBJ2-5	TRBV7-2
ASSGGTGWYEQY	TRBJ2-7	TRBV7-9
SAPPGQGSSSGANVLT	TRBJ2-6	TRBV20-1
ASKVYSNQPQH	TRBJ1-5	TRBV2